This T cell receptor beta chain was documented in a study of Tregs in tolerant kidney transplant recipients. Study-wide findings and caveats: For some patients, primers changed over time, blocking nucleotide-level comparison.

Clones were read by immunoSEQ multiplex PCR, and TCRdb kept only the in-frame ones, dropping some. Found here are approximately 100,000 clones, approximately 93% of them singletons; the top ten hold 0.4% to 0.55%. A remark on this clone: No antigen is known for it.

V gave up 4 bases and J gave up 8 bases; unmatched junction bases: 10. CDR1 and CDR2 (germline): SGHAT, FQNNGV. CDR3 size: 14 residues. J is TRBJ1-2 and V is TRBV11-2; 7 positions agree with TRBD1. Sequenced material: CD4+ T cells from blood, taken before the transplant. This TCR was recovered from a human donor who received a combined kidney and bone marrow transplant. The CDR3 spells CASSSGGIPSGYTF. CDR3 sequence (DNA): TGTGCCAGCAGCTCAGGGGGGATCCCGTCGGGCTACACCTTC. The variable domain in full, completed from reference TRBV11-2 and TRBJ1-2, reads EAGVAQSPRYKIIEKRQSVAFWCNPISGHATLYWYQQILGQGPKLLIQFQNNGVVDDSQLPKDRFSAERLKGVDSTLKIQPAKLEDSAVYLCASSSGGIPSGYTFGSGTRLTVV.